This T cell receptor (beta chain) was found in a study of blood T cell repertoires in COVID-19. Study context: Specimens from acute and convalescent COVID-19 originated in the United States, Italy and Spain.

Trimming stripped 0 bases from V and 5 bases from J, with 6 bases between. CDR3 length: 14 amino acids. CDR1 is SGHKS, CDR2 YYEKEE, per germline (reference sequence). This clone was counted a single time. Libraries were prepared by immunoSEQ multiplex PCR; TCRdb keeps only in-frame clonotypes and omits some of them. The data contain some 320,000 clones, around 90% of them singletons. The sequence derives from a man in his 60s who had recovered from COVID-19. Sequenced input: PBMCs or T cells enriched from blood (not recorded which). J is TRBJ1-6 and V is TRBV5-5; D ambiguous. CDR3 in DNA: TGTGCCAGCAGCTTGGCCGCGAATAATTCACCCCTCCACTTT. This sequence encodes CASSLAANNSPLHF.